The 27 T cell receptor beta chains in this list originate from one sample, sequenced in a study of cytomegalovirus exposure and HLA in healthy donors. Researchers ran the PCR with 60 Vbeta and 13 Jbeta primers. The data were produced by immunoSEQ multiplex PCR, yet TCRdb's version contains in-frame clones alone and is incomplete. The data contain some 150,000 clones, about three quarters of them singletons. Sequencing input: PBMCs. All receptors derive from a woman in her twenties or thirties in good health and CMV-seronegative.

The V call is TRBV28, the J call TRBJ2-1, with 9 bases lining up with TRBD2. Germline loops: CDR1 MDHEN, CDR2 SYDVKM. The CDR3 runs to 19 residues. The trim removed 2 bases at V and 8 bases at J, leaving 19 bases unmatched. CDR3 sequence (DNA): TGTGCCAGCAGTTTACCTCCTAGGGAGGTCAGCGGGAGGTGGGATGAGCAGTTCTTC. As protein: CASSLPPREVSGRWDEQFF.

The chain couples TRBV30 to TRBJ2-2; tentatively, D is TRBD1 (7 bases). The CDR3 has 16 residues. Germline V gives CDR1 GTSNPN, CDR2 SVGIG (reference sequence). Trimming stripped 1 base from V and 5 bases from J, with 17 bases between. The CDR3, as DNA: TGTGCCTGGAGTGGCGTCGGGGCAGGGGGGACCGGGGAGCTGTTTTTT. Amino acids: CAWSGVGAGGTGELFF.

This sequence joins TRBV28 and TRBJ1-5; D is uncertain. Trimming left V 3 bases short and J 0 bases short, with 9 bases between. The CDR3 spans 15 residues. The germline V gene encodes CDR1 MDHEN and CDR2 SYDVKM. The CDR3 DNA follows: TGTGCCAGCAGTTTCGGGTCATTTAGCAATCAGCCCCAGCATTTT. This encodes CASSFGSFSNQPQHF.

The CDR3 loop reads CASSGNERNQPQHF. The CDR3 DNA sequence: TGTGCCAGCAGTGGAAATGAGAGGAATCAGCCCCAGCATTTT. This chain connects TRBV28 to TRBJ1-5; the D is unclear. The germline V and J ends were trimmed by 5 bases and 4 bases, with 12 bases remaining between them. CDR1 MDHEN and CDR2 SYDVKM come from the germline V gene. This CDR3 spans 14 amino acids.

The V gene is TRBV29-1, the J gene TRBJ1-6; possibly TRBD1 for D (5 bases). V gave up 4 bases and J gave up 14 bases, with 15 bases separating them. Germline-derived CDR1 and CDR2 are SQVTM and ANQGSEA. The CDR3 covers 12 residues. DNA of the CDR3: TGCAGCGTTGGGTCAGGGTCCGATGCCCTCCACTTT. It yields the protein CSVGSGSDALHF.

Note on this clone: The sample has other DNA sequences that encode this CDR3 too. This rearrangement joins TRBV9 to TRBJ1-3; possible D gene TRBD1, 6 bases. Trimming shortened V by 3 bases and J by 4 bases, and 11 bases separated the two germline ends. From germline, CDR1 is SGDLS and CDR2 YYNGEE. The CDR3 covers 14 residues. In nucleotides, the CDR3 is TGTGCCAGCAGCGCCACAGGGTCGGGAAACACCATATATTTT. The encoded protein is CASSATGSGNTIYF. The full variable domain, with the rest looked up from reference TRBV9 and TRBJ1-3, is DSGVTQTPKHLITATGQRVTLRCSPRSGDLSVYWYQQSLDQGLQFLIQYYNGEERAKGNILERFSAQQFPDLHSELNLSSLELGDSALYFCASSATGSGNTIYFGEGSWLTVV.

This chain joins TRBV7-8 and TRBJ2-3, with 7 bases identical to TRBD2. CDR3 length: 16 amino acids. The germline V gene encodes CDR1 SGHVS and CDR2 FQNEAQ. V shed 5 bases, J shed 2 bases, and the junction held 10 bases outside the gene matches. The CDR3 DNA sequence: TGTGCCAGCAGCCCTCTCCCTAGCGGCACCACAGATACGCAGTATTTT. It translates to CASSPLPSGTTDTQYF.

J is TRBJ2-7 and V is TRBV7-6; 7 nucleotides align to TRBD1. This CDR3 spans 13 amino acids. V lost 7 bases, J lost 4 bases, and 7 bases stayed unmatched. Looked up from germline, CDR1 is SGHVS and CDR2 is FNYEAQ. The DNA for the CDR3 is TGTGCCAGCACCGACAGGGAAGCGTACGAGCAGTACTTC. It encodes CASTDREAYEQYF.

This clone was picked up a small number of times. The chain is built from TRBV2 and TRBJ1-2; D ambiguous. Trimming removed 8 bases at V and 4 bases at J, with 14 bases between. Germline CDR1 SNHLY, CDR2 FYNNEI. The CDR3 is 13 amino acids. The CDR3 bases are TGTGCCAGCGTTCAAGCCCTTGGCTATGGCTACACCTTC. Protein sequence: CASVQALGYGYTF.

The CDR3 nucleotides read TGCGCCAGCAGCCCTCAGTACGGGGTAGCTGGAAACACCATATATTTT. Translating it yields CASSPQYGVAGNTIYF. The rearrangement joins TRBV4-3 to TRBJ1-3; no clear D. The CDR3 covers 16 residues. V gave up 4 bases and J gave up 2 bases, with 15 bases separating them. Germline V gene data show CDR1 as LGHNA and CDR2 as YSLEER.

This chain connects TRBV4-1 to TRBJ2-1, with 15 bases aligning to TRBD2. V lost 4 bases to trimming and J lost 7 bases; unmatched junction nucleotides: 5. This CDR3 is 16 amino acids long. Germline CDR1 reads MGHRA; CDR2 reads YSYEKL. The DNA for the CDR3 is TGCGCCAGCAGCCGAGGACTAGCGGGAGGGTATAATGAGCAGTTCTTC. Protein product: CASSRGLAGGYNEQFF.

The chain links TRBV28 to TRBJ1-3; the D gene is possibly TRBD1 (6 bases). Per the germline V gene, CDR1 is MDHEN and CDR2 is SYDVKM. The V gene lost 6 bases and the J gene lost 4 bases, with 19 bases spanning the gap. The CDR3 is made up of 16 amino acids. The CDR3 nucleotides read TGTGCCAGCAGCGCTAACAGGGTCCGGGAAGGAAACACCATATATTTT. It encodes CASSANRVREGNTIYF.

A few counts support this clone. The chain couples TRBV18 to TRBJ1-2; 8 nucleotides line up with TRBD1. The germline gives CDR1 KGHSH, CDR2 LQKENI. J lost 7 bases, V lost 3 bases, and 10 bases had no gene match. The CDR3 is 15 amino acids. The CDR3 here is CASSPRDRIFTGYTF. The CDR3 DNA sequence: TGTGCCAGCTCACCCAGGGACAGGATATTCACTGGCTACACCTTC.

The genes are TRBV13 and TRBJ2-1, with D unresolved. V lost 0 bases and J lost 4, with 7 bases in between. Germline V lookup: CDR1 PRHDT, CDR2 FYEKMQ (reference sequence). This CDR3 comprises 14 residues. CDR3 sequence: CASSLGTLYNEQFF. In DNA form, the CDR3 reads TGTGCCAGCAGCTTAGGGACACTTTACAATGAGCAGTTCTTC.

The CDR3 DNA reads as TGTGCCAGCAGTTTACGTGACAGGGTCCCAGATACGCAGTATTTT. Amino acids: CASSLRDRVPDTQYF. This chain uses TRBV28 with TRBJ2-3; 7 bases are a match to TRBD1. Germline CDR1 and CDR2: MDHEN and SYDVKM. The CDR3 totals 15 residues. Unmatched junction bases numbered 6, after V lost 2 bases and J lost 4 bases. Together with reference TRBV28 and TRBJ2-3, the CDR3 gives the full variable domain: DVKVTQSSRYLVKRTGEKVFLECVQDMDHENMFWYRQDPGLGLRLIYFSYDVKMKEKGDIPEGYSVSREKKERFSLILESASTNQTSMYLCASSLRDRVPDTQYFGPGTRLTVL.

The V gene is TRBV5-4, the J gene TRBJ2-2; 8 bases map to TRBD1. V gave up 0 bases and J gave up 4 bases; unmatched junction bases: 5. The germline V gene encodes CDR1 SGHNT and CDR2 YYREEE (reference sequence). This CDR3 is built from 16 residues. CDR3 in DNA: TGTGCCAGCAGCTTGGCCGGACAGGGTTTCACCGGGGAGCTGTTTTTT. Its translation is CASSLAGQGFTGELFF.

This chain uses TRBV7-2 with TRBJ1-5; D is unresolved. The CDR3 totals 12 residues. V dropped 1 base and J dropped 6 bases, with 4 bases sitting between them. Germline V lookup: CDR1 SGHTA, CDR2 FQGNSA. The CDR3 DNA reads TGTGCCAGCAGCTTAGACGGTCAGCCCCAGCATTTT. Translated, it gives CASSLDGQPQHF.

This clone is a singleton in its sample. The J gene is TRBJ2-7, the V gene TRBV5-4, with TRBD2 as a possible D gene (5 bases). The V and J ends lost 0 bases and 4 bases respectively, with 14 bases between them. Germline V CDR1 and CDR2: SGHNT, YYREEE (reference sequence). The CDR3 has 15 residues. The DNA of the CDR3 is TGTGCCAGCAGCTTGGGGGGAGTCAGCGATTACGAGCAGTACTTC. It translates to CASSLGGVSDYEQYF.

The gene calls are TRBV10-3 and TRBJ1-2; 7 bases are shared with TRBD1. Germline CDR1 ENHRY, CDR2 SYGVKD. With 7 bases clipped from V and 6 bases from J, the junction kept 11 bases outside the gene matches. This CDR3 comprises 14 residues. CDR3 nucleotides: TGTGCCATCATCGGGACAGTAGTTTTTCATGGCTACACCTTC. Protein sequence: CAIIGTVVFHGYTF.

This chain connects TRBV27 to TRBJ2-7, with TRBD1 identical over 9 bases. CDR1 is MNHEY and CDR2 is SMNVEV in the germline V gene (reference sequence). Losses at the gene ends were 6 bases for V and 2 bases for J; bases not matched to a gene: 5. This CDR3 comprises 14 residues. CDR3 in DNA: TGTGCCAGCAGCCTAGGACAGGGGCCCTACGAGCAGTACTTC. As protein: CASSLGQGPYEQYF.

The chain carries TRBV4-3 and TRBJ2-5; TRBD2 is a possible D gene (6 bases). The CDR3 spans 15 residues. Trimming removed 0 bases from V and 7 bases from J, with 15 bases in between. Germline V gene lookup returns CDR1 LGHNA and CDR2 YSLEER. CDR3 amino acids: CASSQDGSSVGTQYF. In DNA, the CDR3 is TGCGCCAGCAGCCAAGATGGTTCTAGCGTGGGGACCCAGTACTTC.

This clone was counted once. This chain uses TRBV19 with TRBJ2-2; 9 bases map to TRBD2. This CDR3 region has 16 residues. J lost 3 bases, V lost 7 bases, and 9 bases had no gene match. Germline-derived CDR1 and CDR2 are LNHDA and SQIVND (reference sequence). CDR3 in DNA: TGTGCCAGTAATTCGGCGGGCGGGAGGGACACCGGGGAGCTGTTTTTT. Its translation is CASNSAGGRDTGELFF.

V gene TRBV29-1 combines with J gene TRBJ2-3; TRBD1 matches 8 bases. After removal of 6 bases from V and 0 bases from J, the junction contained 2 bases not matched to a gene. Looked up from germline, CDR1 is SQVTM and CDR2 is ANQGSEA. This CDR3 has 13 amino acids. The CDR3 region is CSVDRASTDTQYF. The CDR3, as DNA: TGCAGCGTGGACAGGGCTAGCACAGATACGCAGTATTTT.

The rearrangement joins TRBV27 to TRBJ1-4; 7 nucleotides agree with TRBD1. This CDR3 contains 20 residues. The V and J ends lost 2 bases and 4 bases, in that order; junction bases with no gene match: 19. The germline gives CDR1 MNHEY, CDR2 SMNVEV (reference sequence). The chain's CDR3 is CASSLMMLRRGQEGNEKLFF. The DNA for the CDR3 is TGTGCCAGCAGTTTAATGATGCTGAGGAGGGGGCAGGAAGGTAATGAAAAACTGTTTTTT.

J is TRBJ2-7 and V is TRBV7-9; TRBD2 might be the D (5 bases). Trimming took 5 bases from V and 3 from J, leaving 14 bases between them. CDR1 and CDR2 from the germline V gene are SEHNR and FQNEAQ (reference sequence). CDR3 size: 14 residues. The CDR3 bases are TGTGCCAGCAGCAAACCTCGGGAAAGCTACGAGCAGTACTTC. Translated, it gives CASSKPRESYEQYF. Using reference TRBV7-9 and TRBJ2-7 for the parts outside the CDR3, the full variable domain is DTGVSQNPRHKITKRGQNVTFRCDPISEHNRLYWYRQTLGQGPEFLTYFQNEAQLEKSRLLSDRFSAERPKGSFSTLEIQRTEQGDSAMYLCASSKPRESYEQYFGPGTRLTVT.

This clone has just one count. The chain employs TRBV2 and TRBJ1-1; 7 bases are a match to TRBD1. The germline gives CDR1 SNHLY, CDR2 FYNNEI. The CDR3 is made up of 14 amino acids. V shed 8 bases and J 7 bases; nucleotides not matched to a gene: 13. CDR3: CASSGGRGTSEAFF. In nucleotides, the CDR3 is TGTGCCAGCTCCGGCGGCAGGGGGACGAGTGAAGCTTTCTTT.

This clone was counted only a few times. CDR3 in amino acids: CASSQDEGRTYEQYF. Here the CDR3 DNA reads TGTGCCAGCAGCCAAGATGAGGGCAGGACCTACGAGCAGTACTTC. V and J are TRBV4-2 and TRBJ2-7, with D perhaps TRBD2 (5 bases). The CDR3 runs to 15 residues. CDR1 and CDR2 (germline): LGHNA, YNFKEQ. V was clipped by 0 bases and J by 2 bases, with 11 bases between them.